This TCR beta chain was retrieved from a study of T cells in localized non-small cell lung cancer. The study, taken as a whole, reports: Appearing in adjacent lung were a median about 57 of the top 100 tumor clones. Among blood samples, higher T cell density accompanied longer overall survival. Uninvolved adjacent lung showed peak T cell clonality, exceeding tumor.

Profiling relied on immunoSEQ multiplex PCR, and the TCRdb table lists in-frame clones only, not all of them. This sample has 4,500 to 5,500 clones, with more than 85% found just once. A word on this clone: The antigen remains undetermined.

This TCR came from a woman aged 40-75 years with stage I lung adenocarcinoma. The sample here was peripheral blood, taken before any cancer treatment.

CDR3 protein: CASSPPGAAYNTEAFF. As DNA, the CDR3 is TGTGCCAGCTCACCACCGGGCGCAGCTTATAACACTGAAGCTTTCTTT. This chain uses TRBV18 with TRBJ1-1; no clear D. The CDR3 length is 16 residues. The germline V gene encodes CDR1 KGHSH and CDR2 LQKENI. Trimming removed 0 bases at V and 2 bases at J, with 13 bases between.